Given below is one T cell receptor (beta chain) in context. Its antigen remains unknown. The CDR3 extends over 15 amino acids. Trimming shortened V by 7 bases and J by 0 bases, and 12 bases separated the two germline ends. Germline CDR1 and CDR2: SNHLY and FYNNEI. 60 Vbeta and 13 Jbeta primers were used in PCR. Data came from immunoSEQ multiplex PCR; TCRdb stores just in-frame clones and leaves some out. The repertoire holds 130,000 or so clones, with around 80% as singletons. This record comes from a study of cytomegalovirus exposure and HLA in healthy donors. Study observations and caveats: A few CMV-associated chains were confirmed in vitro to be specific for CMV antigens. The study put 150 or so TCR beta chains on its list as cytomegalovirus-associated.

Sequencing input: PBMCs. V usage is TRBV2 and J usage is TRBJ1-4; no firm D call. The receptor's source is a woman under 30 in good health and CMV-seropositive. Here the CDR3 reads CASTRESATNEKLFF. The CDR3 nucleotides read TGTGCCAGCACGAGGGAATCTGCAACTAATGAAAAACTGTTTTTT.